The 28 T cell receptor beta chains below were found in one sample sequenced in a study of T cells in Graves' hyperthyroidism and ophthalmopathy. Amplification of TCR beta CDR3 regions was performed using RNA transcripts as template. A set of HTBI primers served as the primers for a first-round RT-PCR of the TCR CDR3. TCRdb re-derived calls from the multiplex PCR reads in MiXCR, one entry per CDR3 protein. The profile shows about 640,000 distinct CDR3 sequences, roughly 46% of them singletons. Sequencing was done on a sample of peripheral blood or thyroid tissue (not recorded which). The receptors originated from an adult man with Graves' disease, either hyperthyroidism or ophthalmopathy (not recorded which).

The table lists this clonotype with many counts. This chain links TRBV2 with TRBJ2-2; 7 bases fit TRBD2. CDR1 SNHLY and CDR2 FYNNEI come from the germline V gene. The CDR3 is 14 amino acids. V shed 5 bases and J 1 base; nucleotides not matched to a gene: 1. The CDR3 is CASSSSGNTGELFF. The CDR3 nucleotides read TGTGCCAGCAGTTCTAGCGGGAACACCGGGGAGCTGTTTTTT.

V and J are TRBV15 and TRBJ2-2; TRBD1 matches at 7 bases. Per the germline V gene, CDR1 is LNHNV and CDR2 is YYDKDF (reference sequence). With 3 bases clipped from V and 5 bases from J, the junction kept 3 bases outside the gene matches. The CDR3 length is 14 residues. The CDR3 sequence: CATSRQQGTGELFF. CDR3 sequence (DNA): TGTGCCACCAGCAGGCAACAGGGGACCGGGGAGCTGTTTTTT.

This clonotype showed up just a few times. The chain combines TRBV6-1 with TRBJ2-5; 7 nucleotides line up with TRBD2. This CDR3 comprises 15 residues. The germline V gene encodes CDR1 MNHNS and CDR2 SASEGT. Trimming took 5 bases from V and 5 from J; bases not matched to a gene: 11. CDR3 sequence: CASSYNRLAGETQYF. The DNA of the CDR3 is TGTGCCAGCAGTTACAACCGACTAGCTGGTGAGACCCAGTACTTC.

The V and J genes are TRBV15 and TRBJ1-2, with D perhaps TRBD1 (6 bases). V dropped 0 bases and J dropped 2 bases, with 10 bases sitting between them. This CDR3 is 15 amino acids long. Germline V gene data show CDR1 as LNHNV and CDR2 as YYDKDF (reference sequence). CDR3 residues: CATSRDRGRNYGYTF. The CDR3 DNA reads as TGTGCCACCAGCAGAGATCGGGGGCGGAACTATGGCTACACCTTC.

This clonotype was seen more than once but under ten times. V usage is TRBV4-2 and J usage is TRBJ2-7; maybe TRBD1 (6 bases). The V and J ends lost 4 bases and 0 bases respectively, with 16 bases between them. CDR1 is LGHNA and CDR2 is YNFKEQ in the germline V gene. The CDR3 loop spans 16 amino acids. The CDR3 here is CASSLSRDINSYEQYF. The CDR3 DNA follows: TGTGCCAGCAGCCTGAGTCGGGACATAAACTCCTACGAGCAGTACTTC.

This clonotype has a count of ten or more. CDR3 coding DNA: TGTGCCAGCAGCGATCGTGGGGGGACCCAGTACTTC. Residues: CASSDRGGTQYF. The rearrangement links TRBV9 to TRBJ2-5; either TRBD1 or TRBD2 may supply D (5 bases each). Germline CDR1 SGDLS, CDR2 YYNGEE. This CDR3 is 12 amino acids long. Trimming shortened V by 3 bases and J by 7 bases, and 10 bases separated the two germline ends.

This clonotype was detected only once. This chain links TRBV20-1 with TRBJ1-3; D ambiguous. The CDR3 extends over 14 amino acids. Trimming removed 0 bases from V and 6 bases from J, with 12 bases in between. From germline, CDR1 is DFQATT and CDR2 SNEGSKA (reference sequence). The CDR3 region is CSARDRGLENTIYF. In DNA, the CDR3 is TGCAGTGCTAGAGATCGAGGGTTAGAAAACACCATATATTTT.

A remark on this clonotype: An end of the junction does not agree with germline; a read error may underlie this. The genes are TRBV5-1 and TRBJ1-3; D call uncertain. CDR1 is SGHRS, CDR2 YFSETQ, per germline. CDR3 length equals 14 residues. The CDR3 protein is CASRLVSSGHTIYF. The CDR3 DNA sequence: TGCGCCAGCCGCTTGGTTTCCTCTGGACACACCATATATTTT. Supplemented by reference TRBV5-1 and TRBJ1-3, the full variable domain reads KAGVTQTPRYLIKTRGQQVTLSCSPISGHRSVSWYQQTPGQGLQFLFEYFSETQRNKGNFPGRFSGRQFSNSRSEMNVSTLELGDSALYLCASRLVSSGHTIYFGEGSWLTVV.

This clonotype was seen repeatedly, ten times or more. This chain uses TRBV7-9 with TRBJ1-1; 7 bases map to TRBD1. The germline V gene encodes CDR1 SEHNR and CDR2 FQNEAQ (reference sequence). The ends lost 9 bases at V and 2 bases at J; junction bases unmatched: 6. The CDR3 sequence is 13 residues long. The DNA of the CDR3 is TGTGCCAGTCTGGACAGGACCAACACTGAAGCTTTCTTT. It codes for CASLDRTNTEAFF.

This clonotype appeared once. This rearrangement joins TRBV29-1 to TRBJ2-7; 11 nucleotides line up with TRBD1. This CDR3 comprises 14 residues. Germline-derived CDR1 and CDR2 are SQVTM and ANQGSEA. V shed 1 base and J 5 bases; nucleotides not matched to a gene: 4. CDR3 coding DNA: TGCAGCGTTGAAGCCGGGACAGGGGGTAACGAGCAGTACTTC. It yields the protein CSVEAGTGGNEQYF.

V and J are TRBV7-2 and TRBJ2-7, with 8 bases lining up with TRBD2. Germline V lookup: CDR1 SGHTA, CDR2 FQGNSA. The CDR3 totals 14 residues. Trimming took 6 bases from V and 2 from J; bases not matched to a gene: 6. CDR3 amino acids: CASRLAGDTYEQYF. The CDR3 coding sequence is TGTGCCAGCAGGCTAGCGGGTGATACCTACGAGCAGTACTTC.

This chain uses TRBV12-3 or TRBV12-4 with TRBJ2-5; 14 nucleotides line up with TRBD2. The CDR3 has 15 residues. Trimming removed 11 bases from V and 4 bases from J; junction bases left unmatched: 9. CDR3 amino acids: CAGTTSGRAGETQYF. As DNA, the CDR3 is TGTGCCGGTACGACTAGCGGGAGGGCCGGAGAGACCCAGTACTTC.

In this sample, this clonotype turned up a few times. The genes are TRBV7-2 and TRBJ2-7; no clear D. Germline assignment: CDR1 SGHTA and CDR2 FQGNSA. CDR3 size: 12 residues. The ends were cut back, 5 bases at V and 7 bases at J, with 12 bases in the middle. The CDR3 DNA follows: TGTGCCAGCAGCCCGAGCCTAGGAGAGCAGTACTTC. Amino acid sequence: CASSPSLGEQYF.

The chain has TRBV7-9 and TRBJ2-7, with no clear D. This CDR3 has 15 residues. The V end was cut by 6 bases, the J end by 0 bases, with 15 bases between. CDR1 and CDR2 from the germline V gene are SEHNR and FQNEAQ (reference sequence). The CDR3 nucleotides read TGTGCCAGCAGTTCCAACACATTTTCCTCCTACGAGCAGTACTTC. Protein: CASSSNTFSSYEQYF.

This clonotype was recorded many times. The genes are TRBV20-1 and TRBJ1-6; 9 bases line up with TRBD1. Unmatched junction bases numbered 4, after V lost 0 bases and J lost 7 bases. CDR3 length equals 15 residues. Per germline, CDR1 DFQATT and CDR2 SNEGSKA (reference sequence). This chain's CDR3 is CSARDAGTGNSPLHF. The CDR3 DNA reads TGCAGTGCTAGAGATGCCGGGACAGGGAATTCACCCCTCCACTTT.

Of note for this clonotype: The junction shows a germline mismatch at one end, possibly a read error. The chain employs TRBV5-1 and TRBJ2-7; TRBD1 is a possible D gene (6 bases). There are 15 residues in the CDR3. Per germline, CDR1 SGHRS and CDR2 YFSETQ. The CDR3 nucleotides are TGTGCCAGCAGCTTCCTTCAGGGGATCGTCTACGAGCAGTACTTC. Translated, it gives CASSFLQGIVYEQYF.

In its sample, this clonotype was seen a few times. The chain couples TRBV29-1 to TRBJ1-6; perhaps TRBD1 as D (5 bases). This CDR3 region has 13 residues. The V gene lost 4 bases and the J gene lost 10 bases, with 14 bases spanning the gap. CDR1 SQVTM and CDR2 ANQGSEA come from the germline V gene. CDR3 region: CSVGTGARSPLHF. The CDR3, as DNA: TGCAGCGTTGGGACTGGGGCTAGGTCACCCCTCCACTTT.

Notes on this clonotype: This may come from a read error, since a much larger clone is one base off. The genes are TRBV24-1 and TRBJ1-2, with a weak D call TRBD1 (5 bases). CDR3 length: 15 residues. CDR1 and CDR2 (germline): KGHDR, SFDVKD. Trimming cost V 4 bases and J 7 bases, with 18 bases left between them. CDR3: CATSDPSGKGLGYTF. Written as DNA, the CDR3 is TGTGCCACCAGTGACCCTTCAGGGAAGGGCCTTGGCTACACCTTC.

This clonotype is medium-sized in the sample. The CDR3: CAIKTDGDEKLFF. Here the CDR3 DNA reads TGTGCCATCAAGACCGACGGAGATGAAAAACTGTTTTTT. The J gene is TRBJ1-4, the V gene TRBV10-3, with D unclear. V was clipped by 7 bases and J by 6 bases, with 12 bases between them. Germline CDR1 and CDR2: ENHRY and SYGVKD. CDR3 length: 13 residues.

J is TRBJ2-3 and V is TRBV7-9; 9 positions match TRBD1. The ends lost 3 bases at V and 0 bases at J; junction bases unmatched: 1. The CDR3 runs to 15 residues. In germline, CDR1 is SEHNR, CDR2 FQNEAQ (reference sequence). The CDR3 here is CASSLGTGSTDTQYF. CDR3 sequence (DNA): TGTGCCAGCAGCTTGGGGACAGGGAGCACAGATACGCAGTATTTT.

This clonotype has only a few counts. The gene calls are TRBV20-1 and TRBJ2-5, with D maybe TRBD2 (6 bases). V was trimmed by 0 bases and J by 5 bases, leaving 19 bases between them. The CDR3 extends over 16 amino acids. Germline CDR1 and CDR2: DFQATT and SNEGSKA (reference sequence). The CDR3 here is CSARDGSLAGRETQYF. CDR3 nucleotide sequence: TGCAGTGCTAGAGATGGGAGCCTAGCTGGGAGGGAGACCCAGTACTTC.

This clonotype was observed once. This chain links TRBV24-1 with TRBJ1-3, with a tentative D call TRBD1 (5 bases). The CDR3 is made up of 14 amino acids. With 4 bases removed from V and 4 bases from J, the gap between germline ends came to 10 bases. Germline CDR1 is KGHDR and CDR2 is SFDVKD. Here the CDR3 reads CATSEGLAGNTIYF. CDR3 bases: TGTGCCACCAGTGAGGGACTAGCGGGAAACACCATATATTTT.

This clonotype was detected only a few times. The V call is TRBV12-3 or TRBV12-4, the J call TRBJ1-1; D unresolved. Trimming shortened V by 6 bases and J by 0 bases, and 5 bases separated the two germline ends. The CDR3 covers 12 residues. DNA of the CDR3: TGTGCCAGCAGATCCCTGAACACTGAAGCTTTCTTT. Its protein is CASRSLNTEAFF.

To note about this clonotype: The junction differs from germline at one of its ends, possibly a read error. This chain connects TRBV7-9 to TRBJ2-2; possible D gene TRBD2, 6 bases. CDR3 length: 15 amino acids. Per germline, CDR1 SEHNR and CDR2 FQNEAQ (reference sequence). CDR3 nucleotide sequence: TGTGCCAGCAGCCTAGCTTTCTGGGGGGTCGGGGAGCTGTTTTTT. This translates into CASSLAFWGVGELFF.

The rearrangement links TRBV10-3 to TRBJ1-6; D is ambiguous. Trimming pared 8 bases from V and 8 bases from J, leaving 10 bases between. The CDR3 covers 12 residues. The germline V gene encodes CDR1 ENHRY and CDR2 SYGVKD. CDR3 nucleotide sequence: TGTGCCATCCGGACGTCGGATTCACCCCTCCACTTT. Translation gives CAIRTSDSPLHF.

Concerning this clonotype: This may be a read error: a much more frequent sequence differs by one nucleotide. The V and J genes are TRBV29-1 and TRBJ1-2; 8 bases map to TRBD1. V gave up 4 bases and J gave up 2 bases; unmatched junction bases: 15. CDR3 size: 17 residues. Germline V gives CDR1 SQVTM, CDR2 ANQGSEA. The DNA of the CDR3 is TGCAGCGTTGGATTTAGGACCCCGACAGGGGACAACTATGGCTACACCTTC. It codes for CSVGFRTPTGDNYGYTF. Looking up the rest from reference TRBV29-1 and TRBJ1-2 gives the full variable domain: SAVISQKPSRDICQRGTSLTIQCQVDSQVTMMFWYRQQPGQSLTLIATANQGSEATYESGFVIDKFPISRPNLTFSTLTVSNMSPEDSSIYLCSVGFRTPTGDNYGYTFGSGTRLTVV.

This clonotype occurred a few times. V gene TRBV7-8 combines with J gene TRBJ1-5; D gene ambiguous. V gave up 4 bases and J gave up 5 bases, with 15 bases separating them. The germline V gene encodes CDR1 SGHVS and CDR2 FQNEAQ. The CDR3 is made up of 15 amino acids. The CDR3 DNA reads as TGTGCCAGCAGCTCGTACCGGGAGGGTGATCAGCCCCAGCATTTT. Protein product: CASSSYREGDQPQHF.

The rearrangement links TRBV12-5 to TRBJ1-2; tentative D call: TRBD1 (6 bases). This CDR3 has 13 amino acids. Germline V gene sequence: CDR1 LGHNT, CDR2 FRNRAP. The CDR3 region has the DNA TGTGCCAGCAGTCCACAGGGAGGGGTTGGCTACACCTTC. This gives the protein CASSPQGGVGYTF.